The rows below give T cell receptor beta chains drawn from one sample of a study of T cells in localized non-small cell lung cancer. Sequencing used immunoSEQ multiplex PCR; TCRdb keeps in-frame clones, though not all of them. The table has 31,000 or so clones, about 88% seen once. Sample: peripheral blood, taken before any cancer treatment. The receptors were gathered from a woman between 35 and 75 years old with stage I lung adenocarcinoma. The CDR3 runs from the conserved cysteine through the conserved F or W. Fields, in order: V gene, J gene, clone size, D gene, CDR3 protein, CDR3 DNA. The D gene is left open where the match is weak. Not every row has a clone size; where given, it reads once, few, many or a size class.

v_call: TRBV4-1
j_call: TRBJ2-2
clone_size: -
d_call: TRBD2
cdr3_aa: CASSQGLAGWGKAGELFF
cdr3_nt: TGCGCCAGCAGCCAGGGACTAGCGGGATGGGGTAAAGCCGGGGAGCTGTTTTTT

v_call: TRBV28
j_call: TRBJ2-7
clone_size: -
d_call: TRBD2
cdr3_aa: CASSLSGAISYEQYF
cdr3_nt: TGTGCCAGCAGTTTAAGCGGGGCCATCTCCTACGAGCAGTACTTC

v_call: TRBV7-3
j_call: TRBJ2-1
clone_size: -
d_call: TRBD2
cdr3_aa: CASSLGGENNEQFF
cdr3_nt: TGTGCCAGCAGCTTAGGGGGGGAAAACAATGAGCAGTTCTTC

v_call: TRBV2
j_call: TRBJ1-3
clone_size: -
d_call: -
cdr3_aa: CARDSGGISNTIYF
cdr3_nt: TGTGCCAGGGACTCGGGGGGCATATCGAACACCATATATTTT

v_call: TRBV7-6
j_call: TRBJ2-1
clone_size: -
d_call: TRBD1
cdr3_aa: CASSLDYGTGVREQFF
cdr3_nt: TGTGCCAGCAGCTTAGATTACGGGACAGGGGTCAGGGAGCAGTTCTTC

v_call: TRBV7-9
j_call: TRBJ1-2
clone_size: -
d_call: -
cdr3_aa: CASSLAGNNYGYTF
cdr3_nt: TGTGCCAGCAGCTTAGCAGGGAACAACTATGGCTACACCTTC

v_call: TRBV28
j_call: TRBJ2-3
clone_size: -
d_call: -
cdr3_aa: CASRLGGQPDTQYF
cdr3_nt: TGTGCCAGCAGGCTGGGCGGTCAGCCAGATACGCAGTATTTT

v_call: TRBV29-1
j_call: TRBJ2-1
clone_size: -
d_call: -
cdr3_aa: CSAQGGIGRYNEQFF
cdr3_nt: TGCAGCGCCCAAGGGGGAATTGGGCGATACAATGAGCAGTTCTTC

v_call: TRBV4-2
j_call: TRBJ2-5
clone_size: -
d_call: -
cdr3_aa: CASSQSWAVRGKETQYF
cdr3_nt: TGTGCCAGCAGCCAGTCGTGGGCAGTTAGGGGGAAAGAGACCCAGTACTTC

v_call: TRBV5-4
j_call: TRBJ2-7
clone_size: -
d_call: -
cdr3_aa: CASSRNSYEQYF
cdr3_nt: TGTGCCAGCAGCCGGAACTCCTACGAGCAGTACTTC

v_call: TRBV19
j_call: TRBJ1-6
clone_size: -
d_call: TRBD1
cdr3_aa: CASRDRGNSPLHF
cdr3_nt: TGTGCCAGTAGGGACAGGGGGAATTCACCCCTCCACTTT

v_call: TRBV10-3
j_call: TRBJ2-7
clone_size: -
d_call: TRBD2
cdr3_aa: CAIKGTSAEQYF
cdr3_nt: TGTGCCATCAAGGGGACTAGCGCCGAGCAGTACTTC

v_call: TRBV7-3
j_call: TRBJ2-1
clone_size: -
d_call: -
cdr3_aa: CASSLGSDEQFF
cdr3_nt: TGTGCCAGCAGCTTAGGAAGCGATGAGCAGTTCTTC

v_call: TRBV29-1
j_call: TRBJ2-1
clone_size: -
d_call: -
cdr3_aa: CSAGGTSYNEQFF
cdr3_nt: TGCAGCGCTGGGGGGACCTCCTACAATGAGCAGTTCTTC

v_call: TRBV28
j_call: TRBJ1-1
clone_size: -
d_call: -
cdr3_aa: CASSLDSEVTEAFF
cdr3_nt: TGTGCCAGCAGTCTGGACTCCGAGGTAACTGAAGCTTTCTTT

v_call: TRBV28
j_call: TRBJ2-3
clone_size: -
d_call: -
cdr3_aa: CASSSNGPPSIYTQYF
cdr3_nt: TGTGCCAGCAGTTCAAACGGTCCACCCTCCATCTATACGCAGTATTTT

v_call: TRBV4-1
j_call: TRBJ1-1
clone_size: -
d_call: -
cdr3_aa: CASSLVRGDEAFF
cdr3_nt: TGCGCCAGCAGCCTCGTGCGAGGGGATGAAGCTTTCTTT

v_call: TRBV5-1
j_call: TRBJ1-2
clone_size: -
d_call: -
cdr3_aa: CASGRTGDGYTF
cdr3_nt: TGCGCCAGCGGCCGGACGGGGGATGGCTACACCTTC

v_call: TRBV7-2
j_call: TRBJ1-1
clone_size: -
d_call: -
cdr3_aa: CASSLEVRNTEAFF
cdr3_nt: TGTGCCAGCAGCTTAGAGGTCAGGAACACTGAAGCTTTCTTT

v_call: TRBV6-6
j_call: TRBJ2-1
clone_size: -
d_call: -
cdr3_aa: CASSYSDVNEQFF
cdr3_nt: TGTGCCAGCAGTTACTCAGATGTGAATGAGCAGTTCTTC

v_call: TRBV2
j_call: TRBJ2-5
clone_size: -
d_call: TRBD2
cdr3_aa: CASSERSGGAETQYF
cdr3_nt: TGTGCCAGCAGTGAAAGGAGCGGGGGGGCTGAGACCCAGTACTTC

v_call: TRBV28
j_call: TRBJ1-2
clone_size: -
d_call: -
cdr3_aa: CASSTQTLWYGYTF
cdr3_nt: TGTGCCAGCAGCACCCAAACGTTGTGGTATGGCTACACCTTC

v_call: TRBV6-5
j_call: TRBJ1-4
clone_size: -
d_call: TRBD1
cdr3_aa: CASSSDRGGKLFF
cdr3_nt: TGTGCCAGCAGCTCAGACAGGGGCGGAAAACTGTTTTTT

v_call: TRBV7-2
j_call: TRBJ2-3
clone_size: -
d_call: -
cdr3_aa: CASSLEPGSTDTQYF
cdr3_nt: TGTGCCAGCAGCTTAGAGCCAGGAAGTACAGATACGCAGTATTTT

v_call: TRBV28
j_call: TRBJ2-7
clone_size: few
d_call: -
cdr3_aa: CASRGQTYEQYF
cdr3_nt: TGTGCCAGCAGAGGACAGACCTACGAGCAGTACTTC

v_call: TRBV10-3
j_call: TRBJ2-5
clone_size: -
d_call: -
cdr3_aa: CAISEGGTFQETQYF
cdr3_nt: TGTGCCATCAGTGAGGGCGGGACTTTCCAAGAGACCCAGTACTTC

v_call: TRBV7-8
j_call: TRBJ2-3
clone_size: -
d_call: -
cdr3_aa: CASSLRFQEDTQYF
cdr3_nt: TGTGCCAGCAGCTTAAGATTCCAGGAAGATACGCAGTATTTT

v_call: TRBV7-3
j_call: TRBJ2-5
clone_size: -
d_call: TRBD2
cdr3_aa: CASRPGLADLETQYF
cdr3_nt: TGTGCCAGCAGACCGGGACTAGCGGACCTCGAGACCCAGTACTTC

v_call: TRBV28
j_call: TRBJ1-2
clone_size: -
d_call: TRBD1
cdr3_aa: CASTSAGGIDGYTF
cdr3_nt: TGTGCCAGCACCTCGGCAGGGGGCATCGATGGCTACACCTTC

v_call: TRBV28
j_call: TRBJ1-3
clone_size: medium-sized
d_call: -
cdr3_aa: CASSSGQAGNTIYF
cdr3_nt: TGTGCCAGCAGCTCCGGACAAGCTGGAAACACCATATATTTT

v_call: TRBV11-2
j_call: TRBJ1-3
clone_size: -
d_call: -
cdr3_aa: CASMGNTIYF
cdr3_nt: TGTGCCAGCATGGGAAACACCATATATTTT

v_call: TRBV4-3
j_call: TRBJ1-2
clone_size: -
d_call: -
cdr3_aa: CASSQITGPANYGYTF
cdr3_nt: TGCGCCAGCAGCCAGATAACAGGGCCTGCTAACTATGGCTACACCTTC

v_call: TRBV15
j_call: TRBJ2-5
clone_size: -
d_call: TRBD1
cdr3_aa: CATSRDQGGGETQYF
cdr3_nt: TGTGCCACCAGCAGAGATCAAGGGGGCGGGGAGACCCAGTACTTC

v_call: TRBV10-3
j_call: TRBJ1-5
clone_size: -
d_call: -
cdr3_aa: CAISEGSAQPQHF
cdr3_nt: TGTGCCATCAGTGAGGGGTCGGCTCAGCCCCAGCATTTT

v_call: TRBV6-5
j_call: TRBJ1-3
clone_size: -
d_call: -
cdr3_aa: CASRSGTGLGNTIYF
cdr3_nt: TGTGCCAGCAGGTCGGGCACAGGGCTTGGAAACACCATATATTTT

v_call: TRBV9
j_call: TRBJ2-7
clone_size: -
d_call: -
cdr3_aa: CASSAGGFSYEQYF
cdr3_nt: TGTGCCAGCAGCGCGGGGGGCTTCTCCTACGAGCAGTACTTC

v_call: TRBV7-2
j_call: TRBJ2-3
clone_size: -
d_call: TRBD1
cdr3_aa: CASSTNRGSQYF
cdr3_nt: TGTGCCAGCAGCACCAACAGGGGATCGCAGTATTTT

v_call: TRBV5-1
j_call: TRBJ2-7
clone_size: -
d_call: -
cdr3_aa: CASSLSRAGPHEQYF
cdr3_nt: TGCGCCAGCAGCTTGTCGAGGGCGGGACCCCACGAGCAGTACTTC

v_call: TRBV6-6
j_call: TRBJ1-1
clone_size: -
d_call: TRBD1
cdr3_aa: CASSSFSTGRTEAFF
cdr3_nt: TGTGCCAGCAGTTCCTTTTCGACAGGGCGGACTGAAGCTTTCTTT

v_call: TRBV10-1
j_call: TRBJ2-7
clone_size: -
d_call: TRBD2
cdr3_aa: CASSIPGLAEPPYEQYF
cdr3_nt: TGCGCCAGCAGTATCCCGGGACTAGCGGAGCCACCCTACGAGCAGTACTTC

v_call: TRBV28
j_call: TRBJ1-5
clone_size: -
d_call: TRBD1
cdr3_aa: CASSGASGGLWQPQHF
cdr3_nt: TGTGCCAGCTCGGGGGCTTCAGGGGGGCTTTGGCAGCCCCAGCATTTT

v_call: TRBV5-1
j_call: TRBJ2-7
clone_size: few
d_call: -
cdr3_aa: CASSLGLEGSEQYF
cdr3_nt: TGCGCCAGCAGCTTGGGACTAGAGGGGAGCGAGCAGTACTTC

v_call: TRBV4-3
j_call: TRBJ2-1
clone_size: -
d_call: TRBD2
cdr3_aa: CASSAGALYNEQFF
cdr3_nt: TGCGCCAGTTCAGCGGGGGCCCTCTACAATGAGCAGTTCTTC

v_call: TRBV30
j_call: TRBJ2-7
clone_size: -
d_call: -
cdr3_aa: CAWSARGSFYEQYF
cdr3_nt: TGTGCCTGGAGTGCACGTGGGAGTTTCTACGAGCAGTACTTC

v_call: TRBV15
j_call: TRBJ2-1
clone_size: -
d_call: -
cdr3_aa: CATSREGLLPYNEQFF
cdr3_nt: TGTGCCACCAGCAGAGAGGGACTCCTACCCTACAATGAGCAGTTCTTC

v_call: TRBV4-2
j_call: TRBJ2-3
clone_size: -
d_call: TRBD2
cdr3_aa: CASSQTPAGSSTDTQYF
cdr3_nt: TGTGCCAGCAGCCAAACCCCAGCGGGGTCTAGCACAGATACGCAGTATTTT

v_call: TRBV27
j_call: TRBJ2-1
clone_size: -
d_call: -
cdr3_aa: CASSSHRGGYNEQFF
cdr3_nt: TGTGCCAGCAGTTCCCACAGGGGAGGCTACAATGAGCAGTTCTTC

v_call: TRBV18
j_call: TRBJ1-2
clone_size: -
d_call: -
cdr3_aa: CASSPGGAGSNYGYTF
cdr3_nt: TGTGCCAGCTCACCCGGGGGCGCCGGGAGCAACTATGGCTACACCTTC

v_call: TRBV18
j_call: TRBJ2-5
clone_size: -
d_call: -
cdr3_aa: CASSPPGVSETQYF
cdr3_nt: TGTGCCAGCTCACCACCCGGAGTTTCGGAGACCCAGTACTTC

v_call: TRBV19
j_call: TRBJ2-3
clone_size: -
d_call: -
cdr3_aa: CASSTRTKDTQYF
cdr3_nt: TGTGCCAGTAGTACGAGGACTAAAGATACGCAGTATTTT

v_call: TRBV19
j_call: TRBJ2-1
clone_size: -
d_call: -
cdr3_aa: CASSIDIFGVSSYNEQFF
cdr3_nt: TGTGCCAGTAGTATAGACATTTTTGGGGTTAGCTCCTACAATGAGCAGTTCTTC

v_call: TRBV27
j_call: TRBJ2-3
clone_size: few
d_call: -
cdr3_aa: CASSLRGRAADTQYF
cdr3_nt: TGTGCCAGCAGTTTAAGGGGGAGGGCTGCCGATACGCAGTATTTT

v_call: TRBV7-3
j_call: TRBJ2-2
clone_size: -
d_call: -
cdr3_aa: CASSRAGYNTGELFF
cdr3_nt: TGTGCCAGCAGCCGGGCGGGATACAACACCGGGGAGCTGTTTTTT

v_call: TRBV29-1
j_call: TRBJ2-1
clone_size: -
d_call: -
cdr3_aa: CSVASQGGDYNEQFF
cdr3_nt: TGCAGCGTTGCCTCACAGGGAGGAGATTACAATGAGCAGTTCTTC